The next 28 T cell receptor beta chains were all read from a single sample in a study of blood T cell repertoires in COVID-19. Produced via immunoSEQ multiplex PCR; TCRdb's table is partial and in-frame only. This table has some 300,000 clones, around 90% appearing once. Source material: peripheral blood. The receptors were gathered from a man younger than 30 with active or convalescent COVID-19.

The rearrangement uses TRBV9 and TRBJ1-1; maybe TRBD1 (5 bases). Trimming removed 0 bases at V and 11 bases at J, with 20 bases between. Per the germline V gene, CDR1 is SGDLS and CDR2 is YYNGEE. CDR3 length: 15 amino acids. The CDR3 is CASSVVVQAGLTAFF. CDR3 nucleotides: TGTGCCAGCAGCGTAGTAGTACAGGCCGGGCTTACGGCTTTCTTT.

J is TRBJ2-1 and V is TRBV28; 10 bases map to TRBD2. The CDR3 contains 14 residues. J was trimmed by 4 bases and V by 6 bases; bases with no gene match: 3. Germline CDR1 is MDHEN and CDR2 is SYDVKM. This CDR3 reads CASRERGGYNEQFF. As DNA, the CDR3 is TGTGCCAGCAGAGAGCGGGGGGGGTACAATGAGCAGTTCTTC. Looking up the rest from reference TRBV28 and TRBJ2-1 gives the full variable domain: DVKVTQSSRYLVKRTGEKVFLECVQDMDHENMFWYRQDPGLGLRLIYFSYDVKMKEKGDIPEGYSVSREKKERFSLILESASTNQTSMYLCASRERGGYNEQFFGPGTRLTVL.

The chain carries TRBV10-2 and TRBJ2-3; TRBD1 matches at 7 bases. The CDR3 loop spans 15 amino acids. V trimming: 6 bases; J trimming: 1 base; junction bases outside the gene matches: 7. The V gene's germline CDR1 is WSHSY and CDR2 SAAADI. The CDR3 coding sequence is TGCGCCAGCAGCCTCGCGGACAGGCGCACAGATACGCAGTATTTT. Its translation: CASSLADRRTDTQYF.

The chain employs TRBV27 and TRBJ2-1; 11 nucleotides agree with TRBD2. The CDR3 consists of 15 residues. The germline gives CDR1 MNHEY, CDR2 SMNVEV (reference sequence). The junction had 4 bases not matched to a gene; V was cut back by 4 bases and J by 5 bases. The CDR3 here is CASSSLAGGNNEQFF. CDR3 coding DNA: TGTGCCAGCAGTTCCCTAGCGGGGGGTAACAATGAGCAGTTCTTC.

The chain uses TRBV10-2 and TRBJ2-3; D is perhaps TRBD2 (5 bases). The CDR3 spans 15 residues. The germline CDR1 and CDR2 sequences are WSHSY and SAAADI. With 5 bases removed from V and 2 bases from J, the gap between germline ends came to 14 bases. CDR3 sequence (DNA): TGCGCCAGCAGTAGGAGAGCGGAAAACACAGATACGCAGTATTTT. It translates to CASSRRAENTDTQYF.

The V and J genes are TRBV6-5 and TRBJ1-1; D is perhaps TRBD1 (5 bases). V lost 5 bases and J lost 3, with 10 bases in between. The CDR3 spans 13 residues. Germline assignment: CDR1 MNHEY and CDR2 SVGAGI. CDR3: CASSPRTYTEAFF. CDR3 in DNA: TGTGCCAGCAGTCCCCGGACATACACTGAAGCTTTCTTT.

By sample share, this clone is medium-sized. This chain connects TRBV6-4 to TRBJ2-1; 13 nucleotides align to TRBD2. The CDR3 has 15 residues. J lost 8 bases, V lost 0 bases, and 1 base had no gene match. CDR1 MRHNA and CDR2 SNTAGT come from the germline V gene. The CDR3 sequence: CASSDSTSGGDEQFF. CDR3 DNA sequence: TGTGCCAGCAGTGACTCAACTAGCGGGGGGGATGAGCAGTTCTTC.

The rearrangement joins TRBV7-2 to TRBJ2-7, with D tentatively TRBD2 (6 bases). V was pared by 5 bases and J by 6 bases, with 26 bases between. The V gene's germline CDR1 is SGHTA and CDR2 FQGNSA. The CDR3 is 17 residues long. The CDR3 loop reads CASSPHLGGVGRGEQYF. The CDR3, as DNA: TGTGCCAGCAGCCCGCATTTGGGGGGAGTTGGGCGCGGCGAGCAGTACTTC.

This clone was picked up one time. V is TRBV14 and J is TRBJ2-5; TRBD2 is a possible D gene (6 bases). The V end was cut by 1 base, the J end by 4 bases, with 10 bases between. This CDR3 region has 14 residues. Germline V gene sequence: CDR1 SGHDN, CDR2 FVKESK. CDR3 sequence: CASSQAGRRETQYF. The DNA for the CDR3 is TGTGCCAGCAGCCAAGCCGGGAGAAGAGAGACCCAGTACTTC.

The V and J genes are TRBV15 and TRBJ1-5; perhaps TRBD1 as D (5 bases). This CDR3 spans 13 amino acids. V lost 5 bases, J lost 6 bases, and 11 bases lay in between. Per the germline V gene, CDR1 is LNHNV and CDR2 is YYDKDF (reference sequence). CDR3 DNA: TGTGCCACCAGCTTAGGGGCCGGTCAGCCCCAGCATTTT. It yields the protein CATSLGAGQPQHF.

The chain recombines TRBV28 with TRBJ2-7, with D uncertain. Germline V lookup: CDR1 MDHEN, CDR2 SYDVKM. V was clipped by 5 bases and J by 5 bases, with 4 bases between them. This CDR3 is built from 10 residues. The CDR3 coding sequence is TGTGCCAGCAGTGCAGACGAGCAGTACTTC. Its translation is CASSADEQYF.

V is TRBV12-5 and J is TRBJ1-1, with a weak D call TRBD1 (6 bases). CDR3 length: 12 residues. V was trimmed by 3 bases and J by 7 bases, leaving 9 bases between them. CDR1 LGHNT and CDR2 FRNRAP come from the germline V gene. The CDR3 coding sequence is TGTGCTAGTGGTTTCGGACAGTATGAAGCTTTCTTT. Protein product: CASGFGQYEAFF.

V and J are TRBV27 and TRBJ2-5, with TRBD2 matching over 8 bases. Trimming took 5 bases from V and 2 from J; bases not matched to a gene: 7. This CDR3 comprises 15 residues. Germline values: CDR1 MNHEY, CDR2 SMNVEV (reference sequence). CDR3 protein: CASSPSGLGQETQYF. CDR3 nucleotide sequence: TGTGCCAGCAGTCCCTCGGGACTAGGGCAAGAGACCCAGTACTTC.

This rearrangement joins TRBV5-6 to TRBJ2-5; TRBD2 is a possible D gene (5 bases). The CDR3 loop spans 14 amino acids. Per the germline V gene, CDR1 is SGHDT and CDR2 is YYEEEE. Trimming pared 2 bases from V and 4 bases from J, leaving 12 bases between. Here the CDR3 DNA reads TGTGCCAGCAGCTTTAGGACCGCGGGAGAGACCCAGTACTTC. This encodes CASSFRTAGETQYF.

The chain combines TRBV3-1 (or the pseudogene TRBV3-2) with TRBJ2-5; 9 nucleotides agree with TRBD2. Germline loops: CDR1 LGHDT, CDR2 YNNKEL (reference sequence). This CDR3 has 13 residues. V gave up 5 bases and J gave up 8 bases; unmatched junction bases: 6. In DNA form, the CDR3 reads TGTGCCAGCAGCGAAGGACTAGCGTCAACCCAGTACTTC. This codes for CASSEGLASTQYF.

The J gene is TRBJ1-2, the V gene TRBV28; D is possibly TRBD1 (6 bases). Germline V gives CDR1 MDHEN, CDR2 SYDVKM. This CDR3 comprises 12 residues. The ends were cut back, 5 bases at V and 6 bases at J, with 10 bases in the middle. CDR3 sequence: CASSPGGHGYTF. CDR3 nucleotide sequence: TGTGCCAGCAGTCCCGGGGGGCATGGCTACACCTTC.

This clone has a single count. This chain joins TRBV7-9 and TRBJ1-1; the D gene is possibly TRBD1 (5 bases). Trimming removed 6 bases from V and 4 bases from J, with 15 bases in between. The length of the CDR3 is 14 residues. Germline CDR1 and CDR2: SEHNR and FQNEAQ (reference sequence). The CDR3 spells CASSHSGVGTEAFF. The CDR3 DNA reads as TGTGCCAGCAGTCATTCGGGGGTGGGCACTGAAGCTTTCTTT. The complete variable domain, with remaining parts taken from reference TRBV7-9 and TRBJ1-1, reads DTGVSQNPRHKITKRGQNVTFRCDPISEHNRLYWYRQTLGQGPEFLTYFQNEAQLEKSRLLSDRFSAERPKGSFSTLEIQRTEQGDSAMYLCASSHSGVGTEAFFGQGTRLTVV.

The DNA of the CDR3 is TGTGCCAGCAGCTACCCGCCGGGACAGGGGCCTAATGAGCAGTTCTTC. It encodes CASSYPPGQGPNEQFF. The chain couples TRBV5-8 to TRBJ2-1; 10 positions agree with TRBD1. The CDR3 runs to 16 residues. V dropped 3 bases and J dropped 7; count of bases not matched to a gene: 10. CDR1 and CDR2 (germline): SGHTS, YDEGEE.

CDR3 protein: CASGDYYEQYF. CDR3 sequence (DNA): TGTGCCAGCGGTGACTACTACGAGCAGTACTTC. The rearrangement links TRBV28 to TRBJ2-7, with a tentative D call TRBD2 (5 bases). The CDR3 consists of 11 residues. Trimming pared 8 bases from V and 3 bases from J, leaving 8 bases between. The germline V gene encodes CDR1 MDHEN and CDR2 SYDVKM.

This chain connects TRBV3-1 (or the pseudogene TRBV3-2) to TRBJ2-5; 11 bases fit TRBD2. Losses at the gene ends were 0 bases for V and 4 bases for J; bases not matched to a gene: 7. Germline V gene sequence: CDR1 LGHDT, CDR2 YNNKEL (reference sequence). This CDR3 has 17 residues. The chain's CDR3 is CASSQDWLAGGLETQYF. The DNA for the CDR3 is TGTGCCAGCAGCCAAGATTGGCTAGCGGGGGGCCTAGAGACCCAGTACTTC.

The chain carries TRBV11-1 and TRBJ2-5; 9 bases are shared with TRBD1. Germline values: CDR1 SGHAT, CDR2 FQDESV (reference sequence). The CDR3 consists of 15 residues. Trimming took 3 bases from V and 4 from J; bases not matched to a gene: 6. The CDR3 sequence: CASSFSQGAVETQYF. The DNA for the CDR3 is TGTGCCAGCAGCTTTTCACAGGGGGCTGTAGAGACCCAGTACTTC.

This chain links TRBV7-9 with TRBJ2-2, with 10 bases matching TRBD2. This CDR3 contains 16 residues. CDR1 and CDR2 (germline): SEHNR, FQNEAQ (reference sequence). The trim removed 0 bases at V and 6 bases at J, leaving 4 bases unmatched. The chain's CDR3 is CASSLAGLALPGELFF. Written as DNA, the CDR3 is TGTGCCAGCAGCTTAGCGGGACTAGCGTTGCCCGGGGAGCTGTTTTTT.

This chain joins TRBV29-1 and TRBJ1-5, with a tentative D call TRBD1 (5 bases). Trimming removed 6 bases at V and 6 bases at J, with 12 bases between. Germline CDR1 and CDR2: SQVTM and ANQGSEA. This CDR3 has 12 residues. In DNA form, the CDR3 reads TGCAGCGTACAGGTTGGTAGTCAGCCCCAGCATTTT. It is translated as CSVQVGSQPQHF.

The chain couples TRBV7-9 to TRBJ1-2, with a possible D match to TRBD1 (5 bases). CDR1 and CDR2 from the germline V gene are SEHNR and FQNEAQ (reference sequence). The CDR3 is 14 amino acids. Trimming took 5 bases from V and 6 from J, leaving 16 bases between them. CDR3 region: CASSHAMDTDGYTF. For the CDR3, the DNA is TGTGCCAGCAGCCACGCCATGGACACGGATGGCTACACCTTC.

The CDR3 protein is CASSRLALSTDTQYF. CDR3 DNA: TGTGCCAGCAGCAGACTAGCGCTCAGCACAGATACGCAGTATTTT. The rearrangement links TRBV7-9 to TRBJ2-3; TRBD2 agrees at 8 bases. The CDR3 sequence is 15 residues long. V lost 5 bases to trimming and J lost 0 bases; unmatched junction nucleotides: 4. The germline gives CDR1 SEHNR, CDR2 FQNEAQ (reference sequence).

The rearrangement uses TRBV18 and TRBJ1-1; D unresolved. Germline V gene data show CDR1 as KGHSH and CDR2 as LQKENI. V lost 2 bases to trimming and J lost 0 bases, with 7 bases between them. The CDR3 extends over 14 amino acids. CDR3 region: CASSPAVMNTEAFF. The CDR3, as DNA: TGTGCCAGCTCACCAGCAGTCATGAACACTGAAGCTTTCTTT.

This clone turned up a few times. This CDR3 is CASSLSHRGEQYF. CDR3 sequence (DNA): TGTGCCAGCAGCCTAAGCCACAGGGGCGAGCAGTACTTC. The rearrangement uses TRBV7-9 and TRBJ2-7, with TRBD1 identical over 7 bases. V gave up 5 bases and J gave up 6 bases; unmatched junction bases: 7. From germline, CDR1 is SEHNR and CDR2 FQNEAQ (reference sequence). The CDR3 consists of 13 residues. The full variable domain, with the rest looked up from reference TRBV7-9 and TRBJ2-7, is DTGVSQNPRHKITKRGQNVTFRCDPISEHNRLYWYRQTLGQGPEFLTYFQNEAQLEKSRLLSDRFSAERPKGSFSTLEIQRTEQGDSAMYLCASSLSHRGEQYFGPGTRLTVT.

The rearrangement joins TRBV6-5 to TRBJ2-7, with D possibly matching TRBD1 (6 bases). The CDR3 is made up of 15 amino acids. The ends were cut back, 1 base at V and 2 bases at J, with 12 bases in the middle. Germline V gene lookup returns CDR1 MNHEY and CDR2 SVGAGI. CDR3 region: CASSYYAGETYEQYF. The CDR3 DNA sequence: TGTGCCAGCAGTTACTACGCAGGGGAAACCTACGAGCAGTACTTC.